This T cell receptor (beta chain) was found in a study of cytomegalovirus exposure and HLA in healthy donors. The PCR had 60 Vbeta and 13 Jbeta primers. Profiling relied on immunoSEQ multiplex PCR, and the TCRdb table lists in-frame clones only, not all of them. The top ten hold roughly 0.45% of the sample, which has around 210,000 clones, 78% seen once. Notes on the study in general: Per a prior analysis, the majority of TCR beta V segments were productive roughly 90% or roughly 30% of the time. Reports indicate that TCR beta sequences accurately predicted the HLA-A and HLA-B alleles of most subjects.

About this clone itself: Antigen: not known.

The germline V and J ends were trimmed by 7 bases and 3 bases, with 16 bases remaining between them. This CDR3 has 15 amino acids. The rearrangement uses TRBV23-1 and TRBJ1-5, with D uncertain. TRBV23-1 is treated as an ORF (open reading frame) with a function not yet certain. Specimen: PBMCs. The clonotype was recovered from a boy between 10 and 17 years old in good health and CMV-seronegative. The chain's CDR3 is CASITRTWDNQPQHF. As DNA, the CDR3 is TGCGCCAGCATCACTCGGACTTGGGACAATCAGCCCCAGCATTTT.